Detailed here is one T cell receptor beta chain. Its antigen is undetermined. Sequencing was performed with immunoSEQ multiplex PCR; in TCRdb, only in-frame clones are kept and a portion is missing. The sample includes 100,000 to 110,000 clones, 91% seen only once; the top ten take approximately 0.15%. The data stem from a study of siplizumab effects on memory and regulatory T cells. CDR1 and CDR2 from the germline V gene are SGHRS and YFSETQ. V was clipped by 0 bases and J by 2 bases; unmatched bases: 2. The CDR3 spans 14 residues. Study-wide results and limits: Proof of suppressive function in proliferating Tregs from siplizumab cultures was not established. Assignment of a naive or memory phenotype failed for roughly 80-96% of the proliferating CD4+ or CD8+ clones. A minor fraction of alloreactive clones, and no more, mapped to unstimulated subsets. Siplizumab conditions gave an average of almost 70% Treg-derived mappable alloreactive CD4+ clones, versus approximately 27% for controls.

The TCR was taken from a human donor in good health. What was sequenced was CD4+ T cells sorted from blood. This chain uses TRBV5-1 with TRBJ2-7, with TRBD1 matching over 7 bases. The chain's CDR3 is CASSLGDSTYEQYF. The CDR3 DNA reads as TGCGCCAGCAGCTTGGGGGACAGTACCTACGAGCAGTACTTC.